This T cell receptor beta chain came from a study of patients and donors after allogeneic stem cell transplantation. This clonotype was seen only a few times. A single record per CDR3 protein comes from TCRdb applying MiXCR to the RT-PCR reads. The profile covers about a million distinct CDR3 sequences, with approximately 18% appearing a single time and roughly 6.4% taken by the ten largest. The CDR3 is 16 amino acids. CDR1 SGHVS and CDR2 FQNEAQ come from the germline V gene. The ends lost 5 bases at V and 5 bases at J; junction bases unmatched: 14. The receptor was isolated from a human donor who was either an allogeneic HSCT recipient or a stem cell or donor lymphocyte infusion donor (not recorded which). It is not recorded whose cells these are; they may come from a transplant donor. The source material was blood, either unsorted or a sorted T cell fraction (not recorded which). V usage is TRBV7-8 and J usage is TRBJ2-7; 8 bases map to TRBD2. The CDR3 nucleotides read TGTGCCAGCAGCCAAGACACTAGCGGAAGGGCCCACGAGCAGTACTTC. Its protein is CASSQDTSGRAHEQYF.